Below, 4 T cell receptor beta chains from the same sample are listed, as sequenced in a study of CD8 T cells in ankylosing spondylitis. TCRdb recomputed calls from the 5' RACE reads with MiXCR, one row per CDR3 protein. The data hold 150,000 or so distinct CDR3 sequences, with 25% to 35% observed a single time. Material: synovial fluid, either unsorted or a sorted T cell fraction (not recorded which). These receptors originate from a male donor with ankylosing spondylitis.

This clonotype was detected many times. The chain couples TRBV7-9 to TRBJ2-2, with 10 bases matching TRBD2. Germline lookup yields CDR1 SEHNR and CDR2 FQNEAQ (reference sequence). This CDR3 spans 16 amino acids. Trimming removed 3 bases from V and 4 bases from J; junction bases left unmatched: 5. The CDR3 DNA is TGTGCCAGCAGCTTCCTAGCGGGAGCCAGCACCGGGGAGCTGTTTTTT. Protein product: CASSFLAGASTGELFF.

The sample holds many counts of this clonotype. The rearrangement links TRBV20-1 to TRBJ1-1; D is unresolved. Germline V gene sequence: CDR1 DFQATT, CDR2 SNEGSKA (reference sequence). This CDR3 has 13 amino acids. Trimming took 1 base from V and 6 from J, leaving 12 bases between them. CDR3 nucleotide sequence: TGCAGTGCTAGAGTTGTGAGCGGGGCTGAAGCTTTCTTT. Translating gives CSARVVSGAEAFF.

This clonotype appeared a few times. CDR3 in amino acids: CSARQANQPQHF. DNA for the CDR3: TGCAGTGCCCGACAGGCTAATCAGCCCCAGCATTTT. V usage is TRBV20-1 and J usage is TRBJ1-5, with a possible D match to TRBD1 (6 bases). V gave up 6 bases and J gave up 4 bases, with 10 bases separating them. This CDR3 contains 12 residues. Per germline, CDR1 DFQATT and CDR2 SNEGSKA (reference sequence).

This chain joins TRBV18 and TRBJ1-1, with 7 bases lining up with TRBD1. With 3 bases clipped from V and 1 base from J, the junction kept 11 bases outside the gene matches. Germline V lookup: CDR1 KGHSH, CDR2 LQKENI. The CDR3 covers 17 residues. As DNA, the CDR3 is TGTGCCAGCTCACCGACCTACCTCAGGGGGAGGAACACTGAAGCTTTCTTT. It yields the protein CASSPTYLRGRNTEAFF.